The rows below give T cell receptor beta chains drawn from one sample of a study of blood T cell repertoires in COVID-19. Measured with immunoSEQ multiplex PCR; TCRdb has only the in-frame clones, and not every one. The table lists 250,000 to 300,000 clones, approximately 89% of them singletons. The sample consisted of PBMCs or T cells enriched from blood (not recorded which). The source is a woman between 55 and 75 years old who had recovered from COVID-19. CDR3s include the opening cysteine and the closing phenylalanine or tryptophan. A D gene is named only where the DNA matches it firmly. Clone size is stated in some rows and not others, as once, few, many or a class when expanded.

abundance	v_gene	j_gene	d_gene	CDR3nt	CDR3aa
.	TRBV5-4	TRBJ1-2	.	TGTGCCAGCAGCACCCTTGGGGGGAACTATGGCTACACCTTC	CASSTLGGNYGYTF
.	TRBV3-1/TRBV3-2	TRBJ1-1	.	TGTGCCAGCAGCCAAGTGCGGGACACTGAAGCTTTCTTT	CASSQVRDTEAFF
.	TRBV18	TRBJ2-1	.	TGTGCCAGCTCACCCGGCAGGGGCACCTACAATGAGCAGTTCTTC	CASSPGRGTYNEQFF
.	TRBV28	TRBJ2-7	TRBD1	TGTGCCAGCAGCCCCCTGACAGGGCGAATGGTGATCTACGAGCAGTACTTC	CASSPLTGRMVIYEQYF
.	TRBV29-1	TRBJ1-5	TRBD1	TGCAGCGTTGAAGATCGAGGGACAGGGCTCCAGCATTTT	CSVEDRGTGLQHF
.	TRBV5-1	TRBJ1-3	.	TGCGCCAGCAGACCCTCCGCGTTATTTGGAAACACCATATATTTT	CASRPSALFGNTIYF
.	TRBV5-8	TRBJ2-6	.	TGTGCCAGCAGCCCCCTCCTGGCGGCCGGGGCCAACGTCCTGACTTTC	CASSPLLAAGANVLTF
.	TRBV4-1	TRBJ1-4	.	TGCGCCAGCAGCGAAGCGACGGGTAATGAAAAACTGTTTTTT	CASSEATGNEKLFF
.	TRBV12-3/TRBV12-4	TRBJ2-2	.	TGTGCCAGCAGTTTGGGCTTCACCGGGGAGCTGTTTTTT	CASSLGFTGELFF
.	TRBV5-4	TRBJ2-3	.	TGTGCCAGCAGCTGGACCCCTCGGGGGAGAGACACAGATACGCAGTATTTT	CASSWTPRGRDTDTQYF
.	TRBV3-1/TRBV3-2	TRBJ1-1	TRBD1	TGTGCCAGCAGCCAGCGGGCAGGGGGCGCGGGCACTGAAGCTTTCTTT	CASSQRAGGAGTEAFF
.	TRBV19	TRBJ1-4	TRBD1	TGTGCCAGTAGTTACAGGGGCGGTGAAAAACTGTTTTTT	CASSYRGGEKLFF
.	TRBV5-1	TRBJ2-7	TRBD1	TGCGCCAGCAGCTCTTCCGGGACAGGGTTCTACGAGCAGTACTTC	CASSSSGTGFYEQYF
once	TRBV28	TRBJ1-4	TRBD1	TGTGCCAGCAGTTCCAGACAGGGTGTGGGCGAAAAACTGTTTTTT	CASSSRQGVGEKLFF
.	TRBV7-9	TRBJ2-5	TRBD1	TGTGCCAGCAGCTCCTCGGACAGGGGTCATTTGAGGGAGACCCAGTACTTC	CASSSSDRGHLRETQYF
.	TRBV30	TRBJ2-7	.	TGTGCCTGGAGTGTTGGACTTACCCCCTACGAGCAGTACTTC	CAWSVGLTPYEQYF
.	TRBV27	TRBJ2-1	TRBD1	TGTGCCAGCAGTACTGGGACAGGATCCTACAATGAGCAGTTCTTC	CASSTGTGSYNEQFF
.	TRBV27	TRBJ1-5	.	TGTGCCAGCAGTTTAAGCGGGGCACCTTATCAGCCCCAGCATTTT	CASSLSGAPYQPQHF
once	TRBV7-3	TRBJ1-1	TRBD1	TGTGCCAGCAGGCCCGGACAGGGGGCGAACACTGAAGCTTTCTTT	CASRPGQGANTEAFF
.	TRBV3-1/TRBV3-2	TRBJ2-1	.	TGTGCCAGCAGCCCATCGCGGGGCTTCAATGAGCAGTTCTTC	CASSPSRGFNEQFF
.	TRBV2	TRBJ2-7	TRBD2	TGTGCCAGCAGTGAAAGCGGGGGACCATCCTACGAGCAGTACTTC	CASSESGGPSYEQYF
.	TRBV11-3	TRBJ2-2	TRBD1	TGTGCCAGCAGCTACGGGACAGGTCTCACCGGGGAGCTGTTTTTT	CASSYGTGLTGELFF
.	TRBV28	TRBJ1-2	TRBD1	TGTGCCAGCAGTCGACAGGGGGCGCTTGGCTACACCTTC	CASSRQGALGYTF
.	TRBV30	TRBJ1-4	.	TGTGCCTGGACGGGGGGACTGAGTAATGAAAAACTGTTTTTT	CAWTGGLSNEKLFF
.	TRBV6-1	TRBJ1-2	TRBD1	TGTGCCAGCAGTGAAAGGGACAGGGACGGTCATGGCTACACCTTC	CASSERDRDGHGYTF
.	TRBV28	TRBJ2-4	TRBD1	TGTGCCAGCAACTCTAACGGACAGGGCAAAAACATTCAGTACTTC	CASNSNGQGKNIQYF
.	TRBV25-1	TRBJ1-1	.	TGTGCCAGCAGTGGGGGAGGGGTTCTCACTGAAGCTTTCTTT	CASSGGGVLTEAFF
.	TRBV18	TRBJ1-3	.	TGTGCCAGCTCACCAGGCAGGGCTCGAAACACCATATATTTT	CASSPGRARNTIYF
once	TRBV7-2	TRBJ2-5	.	TGTGCCAGCAGCTTAGCGAGGGAAGAGACCCAGTACTTC	CASSLAREETQYF